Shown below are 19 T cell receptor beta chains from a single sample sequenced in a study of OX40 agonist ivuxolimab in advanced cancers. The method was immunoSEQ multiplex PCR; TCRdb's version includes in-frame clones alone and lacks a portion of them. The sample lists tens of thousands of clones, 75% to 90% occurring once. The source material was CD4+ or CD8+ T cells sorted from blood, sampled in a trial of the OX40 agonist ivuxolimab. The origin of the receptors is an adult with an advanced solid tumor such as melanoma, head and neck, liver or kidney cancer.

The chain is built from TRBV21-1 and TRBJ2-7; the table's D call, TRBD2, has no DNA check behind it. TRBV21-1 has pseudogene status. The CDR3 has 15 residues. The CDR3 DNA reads TGTGCCAGCAAACCCCCGGGACTGGAATCGAGCGAGCAGTACTTC. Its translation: CASKPPGLESSEQYF.

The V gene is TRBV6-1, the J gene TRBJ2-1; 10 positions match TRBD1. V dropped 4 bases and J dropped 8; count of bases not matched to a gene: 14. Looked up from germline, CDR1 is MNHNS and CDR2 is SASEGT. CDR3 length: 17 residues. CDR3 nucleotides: TGTGCCAGCAGTGCAGGCGGGGTGACAGGGGGCGGCGATGAGCAGTTCTTC. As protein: CASSAGGVTGGGDEQFF.

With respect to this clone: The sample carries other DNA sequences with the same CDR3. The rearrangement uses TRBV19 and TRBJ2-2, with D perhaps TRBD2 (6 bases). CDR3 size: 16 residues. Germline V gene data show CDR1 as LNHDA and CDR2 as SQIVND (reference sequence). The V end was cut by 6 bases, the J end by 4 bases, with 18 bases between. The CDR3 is CASRMGGRGATGELFF. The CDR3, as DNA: TGTGCCAGTAGGATGGGCGGTCGCGGGGCCACCGGGGAGCTGTTTTTT.

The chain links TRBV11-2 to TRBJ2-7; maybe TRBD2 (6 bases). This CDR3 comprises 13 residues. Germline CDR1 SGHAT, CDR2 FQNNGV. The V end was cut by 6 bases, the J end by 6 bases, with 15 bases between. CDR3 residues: CASSYGTPGEQYF. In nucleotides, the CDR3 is TGTGCCAGCAGTTATGGGACTCCGGGCGAGCAGTACTTC. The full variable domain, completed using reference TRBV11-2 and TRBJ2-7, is EAGVAQSPRYKIIEKRQSVAFWCNPISGHATLYWYQQILGQGPKLLIQFQNNGVVDDSQLPKDRFSAERLKGVDSTLKIQPAKLEDSAVYLCASSYGTPGEQYFGPGTRLTVT.

In DNA form, the CDR3 reads TGTGCCAGCTCTCCAGGGAAGGTCGGTAAGAACACTGAAGCTTTCTTT. This sequence encodes CASSPGKVGKNTEAFF. This chain links TRBV7-8 with TRBJ1-1, with D possibly TRBD1 on 5 matching bases. The ends were cut back, 8 bases at V and 1 base at J, with 20 bases in the middle. Germline assignment: CDR1 SGHVS and CDR2 FQNEAQ. This CDR3 comprises 16 residues.

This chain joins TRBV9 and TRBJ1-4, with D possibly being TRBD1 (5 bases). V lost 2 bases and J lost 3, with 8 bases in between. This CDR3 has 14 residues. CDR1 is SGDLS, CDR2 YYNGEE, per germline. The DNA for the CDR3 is TGTGCCAGCAGCGTTGACAGCGCTAATGAAAAACTGTTTTTT. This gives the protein CASSVDSANEKLFF.

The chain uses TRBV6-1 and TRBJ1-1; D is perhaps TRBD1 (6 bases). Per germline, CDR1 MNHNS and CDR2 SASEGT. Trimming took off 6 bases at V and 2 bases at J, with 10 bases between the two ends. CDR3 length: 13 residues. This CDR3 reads CASSGTINTEAFF. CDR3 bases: TGTGCCAGCAGCGGGACAATCAACACTGAAGCTTTCTTT.

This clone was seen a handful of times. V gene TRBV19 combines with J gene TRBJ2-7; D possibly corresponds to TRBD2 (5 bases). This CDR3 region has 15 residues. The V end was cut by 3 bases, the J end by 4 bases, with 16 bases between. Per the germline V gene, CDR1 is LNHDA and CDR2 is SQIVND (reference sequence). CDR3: CASSISDLTTYEQYF. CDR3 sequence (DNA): TGTGCCAGTAGTATTTCAGACCTGACTACTTACGAGCAGTACTTC.

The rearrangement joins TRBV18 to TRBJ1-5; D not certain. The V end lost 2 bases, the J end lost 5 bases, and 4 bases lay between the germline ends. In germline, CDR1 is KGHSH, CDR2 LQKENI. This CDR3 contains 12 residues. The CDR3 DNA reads TGTGCCAGCTCACCAGGGGATCAGCCCCAGCATTTT. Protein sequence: CASSPGDQPQHF.

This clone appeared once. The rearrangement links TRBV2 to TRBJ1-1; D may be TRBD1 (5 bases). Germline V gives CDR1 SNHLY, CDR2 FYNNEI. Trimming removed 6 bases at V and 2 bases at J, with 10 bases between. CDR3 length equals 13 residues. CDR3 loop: CASRQEVNTEAFF. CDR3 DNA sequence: TGTGCCAGCAGACAGGAAGTTAACACTGAAGCTTTCTTT.

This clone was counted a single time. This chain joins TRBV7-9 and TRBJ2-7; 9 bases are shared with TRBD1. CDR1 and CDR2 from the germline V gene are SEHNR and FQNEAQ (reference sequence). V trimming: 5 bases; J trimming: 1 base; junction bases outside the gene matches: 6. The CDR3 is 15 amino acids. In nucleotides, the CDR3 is TGTGCCAGCAGCCCCAACGACAGGGGGTCCTACGAGCAGTACTTC. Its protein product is CASSPNDRGSYEQYF. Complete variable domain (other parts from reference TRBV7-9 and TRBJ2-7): DTGVSQNPRHKITKRGQNVTFRCDPISEHNRLYWYRQTLGQGPEFLTYFQNEAQLEKSRLLSDRFSAERPKGSFSTLEIQRTEQGDSAMYLCASSPNDRGSYEQYFGPGTRLTVT.

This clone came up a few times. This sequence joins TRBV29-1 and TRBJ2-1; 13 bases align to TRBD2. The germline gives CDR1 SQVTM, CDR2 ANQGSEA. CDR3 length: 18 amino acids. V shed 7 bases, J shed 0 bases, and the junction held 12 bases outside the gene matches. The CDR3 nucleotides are TGCAGCGCTTACCCGGGACTAGCGGGGTCCTTCTCCTACAATGAGCAGTTCTTC. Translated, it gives CSAYPGLAGSFSYNEQFF.

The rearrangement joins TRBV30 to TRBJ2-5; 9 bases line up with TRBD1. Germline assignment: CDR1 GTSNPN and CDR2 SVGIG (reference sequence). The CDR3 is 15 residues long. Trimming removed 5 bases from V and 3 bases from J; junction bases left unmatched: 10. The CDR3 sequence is CAWCRGTGWEETQYF. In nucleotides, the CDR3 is TGTGCCTGGTGCCGCGGGACAGGGTGGGAAGAGACCCAGTACTTC.

In DNA, the CDR3 is TGTGCCAGTAGTGCCCCCGGACTAGCGGGAGAAGATACGCAGTATTTT. Protein: CASSAPGLAGEDTQYF. The V call is TRBV19, the J call TRBJ2-3; 13 nucleotides align to TRBD2. In germline, CDR1 is LNHDA, CDR2 SQIVND (reference sequence). The CDR3 is 16 amino acids. The ends lost 5 bases at V and 5 bases at J; junction bases unmatched: 7.

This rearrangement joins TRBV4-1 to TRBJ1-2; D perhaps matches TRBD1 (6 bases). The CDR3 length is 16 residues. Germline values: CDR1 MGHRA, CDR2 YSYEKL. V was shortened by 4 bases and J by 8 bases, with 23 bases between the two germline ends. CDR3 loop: CASSPPAGEGPRGYTF. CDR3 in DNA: TGCGCCAGCAGCCCTCCCGCAGGGGAGGGACCTCGGGGCTACACCTTC.

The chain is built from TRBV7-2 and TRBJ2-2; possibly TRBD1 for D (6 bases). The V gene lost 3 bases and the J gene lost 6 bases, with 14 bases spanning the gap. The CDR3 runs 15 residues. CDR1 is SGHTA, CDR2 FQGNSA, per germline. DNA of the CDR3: TGTGCCAGCAGCTTTGGTGGGGGCAGTGCCGGGGAGCTGTTTTTT. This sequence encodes CASSFGGGSAGELFF. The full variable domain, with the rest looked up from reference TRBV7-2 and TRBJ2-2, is GAGVSQSPSNKVTEKGKDVELRCDPISGHTALYWYRQSLGQGLEFLIYFQGNSAPDKSGLPSDRFSAERTGGSVSTLTIQRTQQEDSAVYLCASSFGGGSAGELFFGEGSRLTVL.

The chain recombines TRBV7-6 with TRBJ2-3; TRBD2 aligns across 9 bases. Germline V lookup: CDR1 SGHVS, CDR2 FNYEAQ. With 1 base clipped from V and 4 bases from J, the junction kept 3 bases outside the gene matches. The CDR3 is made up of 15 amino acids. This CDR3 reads CASSLGGGASDTQYF. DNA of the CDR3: TGTGCCAGCAGCTTAGGCGGGGGGGCCTCAGATACGCAGTATTTT.

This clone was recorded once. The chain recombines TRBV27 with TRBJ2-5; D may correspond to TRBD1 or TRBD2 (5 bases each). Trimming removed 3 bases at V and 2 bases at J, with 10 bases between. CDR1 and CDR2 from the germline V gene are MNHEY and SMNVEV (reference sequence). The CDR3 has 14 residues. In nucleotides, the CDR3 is TGTGCCAGCAGTTTCTGGGGACCACAAGAGACCCAGTACTTC. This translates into CASSFWGPQETQYF.

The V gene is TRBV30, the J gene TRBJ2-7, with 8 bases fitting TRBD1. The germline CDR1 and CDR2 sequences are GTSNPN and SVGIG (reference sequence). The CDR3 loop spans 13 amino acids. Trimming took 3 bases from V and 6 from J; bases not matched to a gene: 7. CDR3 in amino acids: CAWSPQGEGEQYF. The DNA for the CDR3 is TGTGCCTGGAGCCCACAGGGGGAAGGCGAGCAGTACTTC.